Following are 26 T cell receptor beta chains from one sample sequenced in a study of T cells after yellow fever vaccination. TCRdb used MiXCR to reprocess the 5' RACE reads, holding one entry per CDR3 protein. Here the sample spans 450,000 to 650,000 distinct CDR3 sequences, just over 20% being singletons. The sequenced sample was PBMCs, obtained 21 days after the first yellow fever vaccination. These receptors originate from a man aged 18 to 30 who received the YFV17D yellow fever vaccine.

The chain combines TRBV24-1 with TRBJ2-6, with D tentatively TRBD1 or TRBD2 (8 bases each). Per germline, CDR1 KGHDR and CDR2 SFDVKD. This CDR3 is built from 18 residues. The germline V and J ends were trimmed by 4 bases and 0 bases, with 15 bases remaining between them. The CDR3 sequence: CATSDRTGTSSGANVLTF. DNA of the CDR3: TGTGCCACCAGTGACAGGACAGGGACTAGCTCTGGGGCCAACGTCCTGACTTTC.

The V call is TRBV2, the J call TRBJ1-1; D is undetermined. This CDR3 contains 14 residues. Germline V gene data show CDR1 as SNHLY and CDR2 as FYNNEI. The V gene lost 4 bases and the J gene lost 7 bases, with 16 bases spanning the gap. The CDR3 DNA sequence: TGTGCCAGCAGTGTTTTCCTGGGTTCGAGTGAAGCTTTCTTT. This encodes CASSVFLGSSEAFF.

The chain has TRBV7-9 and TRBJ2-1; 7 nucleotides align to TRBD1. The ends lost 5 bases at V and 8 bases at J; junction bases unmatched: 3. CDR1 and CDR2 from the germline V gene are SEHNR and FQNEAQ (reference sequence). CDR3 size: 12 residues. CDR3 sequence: CASSKTGDEQFF. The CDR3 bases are TGTGCCAGCAGCAAAACAGGGGATGAGCAGTTCTTC.

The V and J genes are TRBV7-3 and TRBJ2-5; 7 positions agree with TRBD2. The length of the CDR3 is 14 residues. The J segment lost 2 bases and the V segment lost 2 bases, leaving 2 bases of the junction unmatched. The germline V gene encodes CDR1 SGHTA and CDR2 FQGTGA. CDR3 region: CASSLQAGQETQYF. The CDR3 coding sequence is TGTGCCAGCAGCTTACAAGCGGGGCAAGAGACCCAGTACTTC.

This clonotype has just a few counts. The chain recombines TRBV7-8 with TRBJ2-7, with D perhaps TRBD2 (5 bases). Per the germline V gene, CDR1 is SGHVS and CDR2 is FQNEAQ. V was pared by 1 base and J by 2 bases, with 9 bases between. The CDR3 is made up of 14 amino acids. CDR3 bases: TGTGCCAGCAGCTTAGGTACTAGGACCTACGAGCAGTACTTC. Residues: CASSLGTRTYEQYF. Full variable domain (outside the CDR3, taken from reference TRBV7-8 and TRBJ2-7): GAGVSQSPRYKVAKRGQDVALRCDPISGHVSLFWYQQALGQGPEFLTYFQNEAQLDKSGLPSDRFFAERPEGSVSTLKIQRTQQEDSAVYLCASSLGTRTYEQYFGPGTRLTVT.

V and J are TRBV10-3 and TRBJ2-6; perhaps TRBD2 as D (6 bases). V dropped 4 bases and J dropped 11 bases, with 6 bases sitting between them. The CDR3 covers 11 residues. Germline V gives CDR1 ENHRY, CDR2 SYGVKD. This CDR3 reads CAISGGDVLTF. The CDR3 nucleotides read TGTGCCATCAGTGGGGGGGACGTCCTGACTTTC.

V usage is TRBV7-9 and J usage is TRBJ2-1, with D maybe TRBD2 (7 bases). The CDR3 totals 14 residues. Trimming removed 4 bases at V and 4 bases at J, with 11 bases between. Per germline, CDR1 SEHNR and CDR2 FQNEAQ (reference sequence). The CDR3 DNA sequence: TGTGCCAGCAGCTCGGGGGGCACTTACAATGAGCAGTTCTTC. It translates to CASSSGGTYNEQFF.

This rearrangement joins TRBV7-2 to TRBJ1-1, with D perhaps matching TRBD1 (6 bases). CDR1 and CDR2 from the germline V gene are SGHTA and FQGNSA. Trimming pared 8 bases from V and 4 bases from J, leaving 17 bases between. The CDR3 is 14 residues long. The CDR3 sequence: CASRTAQGGTEAFF. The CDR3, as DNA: TGTGCCAGCCGGACGGCACAGGGCGGCACTGAAGCTTTCTTT.

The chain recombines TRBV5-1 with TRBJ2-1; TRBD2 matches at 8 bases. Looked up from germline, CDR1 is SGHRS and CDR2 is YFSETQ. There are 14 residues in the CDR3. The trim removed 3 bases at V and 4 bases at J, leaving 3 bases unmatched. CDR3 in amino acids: CASSYREGYNEQFF. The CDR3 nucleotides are TGCGCCAGCAGCTATCGGGAGGGGTACAATGAGCAGTTCTTC. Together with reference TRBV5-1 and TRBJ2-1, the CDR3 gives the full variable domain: KAGVTQTPRYLIKTRGQQVTLSCSPISGHRSVSWYQQTPGQGLQFLFEYFSETQRNKGNFPGRFSGRQFSNSRSEMNVSTLELGDSALYLCASSYREGYNEQFFGPGTRLTVL.

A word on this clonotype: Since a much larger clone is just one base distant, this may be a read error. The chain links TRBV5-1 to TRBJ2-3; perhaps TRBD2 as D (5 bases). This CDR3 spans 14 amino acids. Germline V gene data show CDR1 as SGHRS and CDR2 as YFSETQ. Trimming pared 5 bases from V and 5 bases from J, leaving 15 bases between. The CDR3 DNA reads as TGCGCCAGCAGGGGAGATTCTCGGAGAGATACGCAGTATTTT. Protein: CASRGDSRRDTQYF.

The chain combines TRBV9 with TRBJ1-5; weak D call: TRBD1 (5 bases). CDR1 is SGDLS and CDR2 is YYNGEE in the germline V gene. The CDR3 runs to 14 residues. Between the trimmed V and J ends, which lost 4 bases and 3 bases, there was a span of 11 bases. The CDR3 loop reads CASSQGTPNQPQHF. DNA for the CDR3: TGTGCCAGCAGCCAAGGGACCCCCAATCAGCCCCAGCATTTT.

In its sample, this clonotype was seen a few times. The DNA of the CDR3 is TGCGCCAGCAGCCAGGGAGGCTATTCACCCCTCCACTTT. Amino acids: CASSQGGYSPLHF. The chain uses TRBV4-3 and TRBJ1-6; D is uncertain. This CDR3 is built from 13 residues. Trimming took 3 bases from V and 8 from J, leaving 8 bases between them. The germline gives CDR1 LGHNA, CDR2 YSLEER.

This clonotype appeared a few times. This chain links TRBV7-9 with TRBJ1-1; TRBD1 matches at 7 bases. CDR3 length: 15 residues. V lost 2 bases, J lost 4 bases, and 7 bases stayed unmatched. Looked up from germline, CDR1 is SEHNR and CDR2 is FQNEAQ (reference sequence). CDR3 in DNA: TGTGCCAGCAGCTTACGGGAGGGGGCCCTCACTGAAGCTTTCTTT. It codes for CASSLREGALTEAFF. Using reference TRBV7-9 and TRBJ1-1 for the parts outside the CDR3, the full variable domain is DTGVSQNPRHKITKRGQNVTFRCDPISEHNRLYWYRQTLGQGPEFLTYFQNEAQLEKSRLLSDRFSAERPKGSFSTLEIQRTEQGDSAMYLCASSLREGALTEAFFGQGTRLTVV.

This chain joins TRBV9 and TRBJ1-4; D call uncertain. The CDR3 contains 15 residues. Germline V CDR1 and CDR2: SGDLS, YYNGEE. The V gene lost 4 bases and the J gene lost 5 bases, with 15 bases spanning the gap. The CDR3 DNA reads TGTGCCAGCAGCCCCCCTCGTGGGGAGAATGAAAAACTGTTTTTT. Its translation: CASSPPRGENEKLFF. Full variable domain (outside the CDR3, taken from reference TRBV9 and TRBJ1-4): DSGVTQTPKHLITATGQRVTLRCSPRSGDLSVYWYQQSLDQGLQFLIQYYNGEERAKGNILERFSAQQFPDLHSELNLSSLELGDSALYFCASSPPRGENEKLFFGSGTQLSVL.

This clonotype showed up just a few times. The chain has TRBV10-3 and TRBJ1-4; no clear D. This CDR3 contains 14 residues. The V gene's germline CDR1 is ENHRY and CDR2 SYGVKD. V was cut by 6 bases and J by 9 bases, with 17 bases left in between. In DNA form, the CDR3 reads TGTGCCATCAGCTCGGGCTTCGATGGGAAAAAACTGTTTTTT. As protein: CAISSGFDGKKLFF.

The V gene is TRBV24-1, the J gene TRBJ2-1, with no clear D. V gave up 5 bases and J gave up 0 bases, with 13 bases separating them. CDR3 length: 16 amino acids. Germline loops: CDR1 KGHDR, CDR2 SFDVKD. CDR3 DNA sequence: TGTGCCACCAGTGGTGGGGTCGTAAGCTCCTACAATGAGCAGTTCTTC. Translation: CATSGGVVSSYNEQFF.

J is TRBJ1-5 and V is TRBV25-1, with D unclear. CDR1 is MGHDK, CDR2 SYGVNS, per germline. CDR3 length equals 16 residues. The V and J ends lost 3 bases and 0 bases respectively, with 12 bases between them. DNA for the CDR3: TGTGCCAGCAGTGAGTCCCGCGCCCCTAGCAATCAGCCCCAGCATTTT. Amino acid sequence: CASSESRAPSNQPQHF.

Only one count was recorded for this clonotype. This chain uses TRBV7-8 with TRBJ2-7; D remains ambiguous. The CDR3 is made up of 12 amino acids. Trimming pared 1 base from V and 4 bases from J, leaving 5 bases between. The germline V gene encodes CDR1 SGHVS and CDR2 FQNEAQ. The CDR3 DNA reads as TGTGCCAGCAGCTTAGTTAAGTACGAGCAGTACTTC. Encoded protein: CASSLVKYEQYF.

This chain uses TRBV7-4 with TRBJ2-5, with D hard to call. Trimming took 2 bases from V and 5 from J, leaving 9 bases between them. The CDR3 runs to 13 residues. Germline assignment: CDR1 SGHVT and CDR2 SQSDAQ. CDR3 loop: CASSLYLHETQYF. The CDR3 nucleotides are TGTGCCAGCAGCTTATACCTCCATGAGACCCAGTACTTC.

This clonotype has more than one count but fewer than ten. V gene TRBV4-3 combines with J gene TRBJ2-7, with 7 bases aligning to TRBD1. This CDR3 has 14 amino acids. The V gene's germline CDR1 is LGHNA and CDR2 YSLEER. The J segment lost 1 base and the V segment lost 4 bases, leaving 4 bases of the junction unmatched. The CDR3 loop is CASSRYRGSYEQYF. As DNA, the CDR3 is TGCGCCAGCAGCCGTTACAGGGGATCCTACGAGCAGTACTTC.

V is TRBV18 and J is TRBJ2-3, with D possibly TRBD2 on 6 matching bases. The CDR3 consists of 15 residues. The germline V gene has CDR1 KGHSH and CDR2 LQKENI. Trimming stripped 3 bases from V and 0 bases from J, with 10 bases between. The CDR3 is CASSPDYSSTDTQYF. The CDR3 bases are TGTGCCAGCTCACCGGACTATTCTAGCACAGATACGCAGTATTTT.

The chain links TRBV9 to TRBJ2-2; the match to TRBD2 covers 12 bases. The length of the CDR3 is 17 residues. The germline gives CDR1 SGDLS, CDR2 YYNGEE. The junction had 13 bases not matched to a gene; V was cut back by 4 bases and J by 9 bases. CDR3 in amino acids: CASSSPTSGGPQRELFF. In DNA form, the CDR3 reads TGTGCCAGCAGCTCCCCAACTAGCGGGGGGCCTCAACGGGAGCTGTTTTTT.

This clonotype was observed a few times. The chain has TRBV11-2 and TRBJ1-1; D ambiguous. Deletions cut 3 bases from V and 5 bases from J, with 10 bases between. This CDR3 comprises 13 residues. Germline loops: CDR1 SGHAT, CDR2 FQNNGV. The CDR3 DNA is TGTGCCAGCAGCTTCGGGTTGAGGACTGAAGCTTTCTTT. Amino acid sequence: CASSFGLRTEAFF.

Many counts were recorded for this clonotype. The CDR3 reads CASSLWVGILDTQYF. The CDR3 DNA reads as TGTGCCAGCAGTTTATGGGTCGGTATCCTGGATACGCAGTATTTT. This chain links TRBV28 with TRBJ2-3, with D hard to call. Per germline, CDR1 MDHEN and CDR2 SYDVKM. The CDR3 extends over 15 amino acids. The V and J ends lost 0 bases and 6 bases respectively, with 13 bases between them.

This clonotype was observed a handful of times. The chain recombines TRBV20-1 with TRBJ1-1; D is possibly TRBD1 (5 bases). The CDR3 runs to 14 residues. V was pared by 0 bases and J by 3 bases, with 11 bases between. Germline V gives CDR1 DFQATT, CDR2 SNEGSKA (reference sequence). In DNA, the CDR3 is TGCAGTGCTAGAGAATCAGGGAGGGACACTGAAGCTTTCTTT. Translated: CSARESGRDTEAFF.

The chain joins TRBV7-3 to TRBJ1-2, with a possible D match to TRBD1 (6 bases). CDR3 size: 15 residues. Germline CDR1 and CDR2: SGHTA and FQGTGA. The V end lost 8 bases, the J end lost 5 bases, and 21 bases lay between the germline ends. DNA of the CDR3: TGTGCCAGCCGACCGGCAGGGGCGGGAGTGTATGGCTACACCTTC. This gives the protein CASRPAGAGVYGYTF.